The clone carrying this TCR beta chain has just a few counts. Through a sample-barcoded 5' primer and a J-beta primer mix, a second PCR was run for roughly 7 to 12 cycles. TCRdb redid the calling of the 5' RACE reads with MiXCR, one entry per CDR3 protein. The data show about 800,000 distinct CDR3 sequences, 25% seen once. Isolated per sample were at least 7 million PBMCs. The CDR3 contains 14 residues. V was shortened by 0 bases and J by 6 bases, with 10 bases between the two germline ends. The germline CDR1 and CDR2 sequences are LNHNV and YYDKDF (reference sequence). The data belong to a study of blood T cells in healthy people across ages. A further study also used this sample, focusing on T cells of mothers and their children.

This sequence joins TRBV15 and TRBJ2-3; TRBD1 or TRBD2 may be the D gene (5 bases each). This TCR was recovered from a boy between 5 and 17 years old in good health. The sequenced sample was blood. The CDR3 region is CATSRDGDGDTQYF. The CDR3, as DNA: TGTGCCACCAGCAGAGATGGGGACGGGGATACGCAGTATTTT.